This T cell receptor beta chain appears in the sequencing data of a study of blood T cell repertoires in COVID-19. TCRdb keeps only in-frame clones here, not all; method: immunoSEQ multiplex PCR. Among over 200,000 clones listed, about nine tenths were seen once. Germline V CDR1 and CDR2: SEHNR, FQNEAQ (reference sequence). The length of the CDR3 is 18 residues. V lost 3 bases and J lost 0; bases outside the gene matches: 6. The sequenced sample consisted of peripheral blood. The rearrangement uses TRBV7-9 and TRBJ2-6; TRBD1 agrees at 9 bases. The receptor's source is a man between 35 and 55 years old with acute or convalescent COVID-19. The CDR3 is CASSFPGQGISGANVLTF. In nucleotides, the CDR3 is TGTGCCAGCAGCTTTCCGGGACAGGGCATCTCTGGGGCCAACGTCCTGACTTTC.